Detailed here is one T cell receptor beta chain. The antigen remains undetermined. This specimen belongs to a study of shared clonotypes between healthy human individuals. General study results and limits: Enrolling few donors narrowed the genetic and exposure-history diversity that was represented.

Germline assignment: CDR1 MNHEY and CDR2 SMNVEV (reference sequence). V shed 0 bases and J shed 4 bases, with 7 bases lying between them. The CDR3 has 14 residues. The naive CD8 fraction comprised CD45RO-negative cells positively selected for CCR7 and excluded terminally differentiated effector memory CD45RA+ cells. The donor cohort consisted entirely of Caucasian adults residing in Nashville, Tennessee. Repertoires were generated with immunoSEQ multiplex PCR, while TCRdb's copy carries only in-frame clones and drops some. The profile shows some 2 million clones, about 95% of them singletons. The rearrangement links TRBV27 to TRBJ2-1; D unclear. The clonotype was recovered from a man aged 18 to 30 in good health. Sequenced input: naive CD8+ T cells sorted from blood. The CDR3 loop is CASSLSWSYNEQFF. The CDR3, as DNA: TGTGCCAGCAGTTTATCATGGAGTTACAATGAGCAGTTCTTC.